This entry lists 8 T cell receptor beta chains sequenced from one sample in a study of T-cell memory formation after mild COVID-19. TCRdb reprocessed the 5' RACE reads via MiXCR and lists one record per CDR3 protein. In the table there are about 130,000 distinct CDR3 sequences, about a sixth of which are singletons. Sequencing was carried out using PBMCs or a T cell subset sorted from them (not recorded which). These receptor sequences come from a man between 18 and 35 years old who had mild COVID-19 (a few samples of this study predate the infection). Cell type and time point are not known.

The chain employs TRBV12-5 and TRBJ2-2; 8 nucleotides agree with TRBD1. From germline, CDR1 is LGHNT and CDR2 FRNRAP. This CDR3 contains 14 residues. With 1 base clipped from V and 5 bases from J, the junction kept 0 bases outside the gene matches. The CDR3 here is CASGLGTGTGELFF. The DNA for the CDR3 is TGTGCTAGTGGTTTGGGGACAGGGACCGGGGAGCTGTTTTTT.

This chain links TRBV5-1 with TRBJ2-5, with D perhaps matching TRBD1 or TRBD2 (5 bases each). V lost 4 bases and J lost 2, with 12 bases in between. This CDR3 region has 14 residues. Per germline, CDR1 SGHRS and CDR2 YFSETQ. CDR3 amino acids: CASSLRDGQETQYF. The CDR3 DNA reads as TGCGCCAGCAGCCTCCGGGACGGACAAGAGACCCAGTACTTC.

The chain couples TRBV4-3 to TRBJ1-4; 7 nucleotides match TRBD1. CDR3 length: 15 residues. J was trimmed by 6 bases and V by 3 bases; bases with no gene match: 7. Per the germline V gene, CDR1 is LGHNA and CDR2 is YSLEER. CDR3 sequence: CASSHLTGTDEKLFF. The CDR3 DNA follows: TGCGCCAGCAGCCACTTAACCGGGACAGATGAAAAACTGTTTTTT.

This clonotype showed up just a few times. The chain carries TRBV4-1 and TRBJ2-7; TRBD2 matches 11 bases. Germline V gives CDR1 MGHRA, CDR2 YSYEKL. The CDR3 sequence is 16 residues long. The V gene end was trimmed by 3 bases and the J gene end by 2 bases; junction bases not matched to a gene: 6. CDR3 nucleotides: TGCGCCAGCAGCCAGGTGACTAGCGGGGCAGCCTACGAGCAGTACTTC. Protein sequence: CASSQVTSGAAYEQYF.

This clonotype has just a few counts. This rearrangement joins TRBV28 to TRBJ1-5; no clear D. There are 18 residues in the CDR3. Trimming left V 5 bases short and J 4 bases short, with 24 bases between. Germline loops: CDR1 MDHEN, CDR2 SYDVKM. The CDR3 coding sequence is TGTGCCAGCAGTCCCACTAGCATCTTGTTTTTTTCTAATCAGCCCCAGCATTTT. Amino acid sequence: CASSPTSILFFSNQPQHF.

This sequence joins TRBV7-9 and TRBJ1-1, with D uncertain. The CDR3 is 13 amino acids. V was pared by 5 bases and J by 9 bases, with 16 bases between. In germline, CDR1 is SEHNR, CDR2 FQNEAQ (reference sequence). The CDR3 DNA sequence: TGTGCCAGCAGCCAAGAGGGAGCTTCTCAAGCTTTCTTT. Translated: CASSQEGASQAFF.

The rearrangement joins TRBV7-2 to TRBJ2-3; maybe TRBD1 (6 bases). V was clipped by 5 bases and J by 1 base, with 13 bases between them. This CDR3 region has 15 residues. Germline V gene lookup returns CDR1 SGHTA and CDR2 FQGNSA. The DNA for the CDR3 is TGTGCCAGCAGCCAACAGGGATTTGGCACAGATACGCAGTATTTT. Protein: CASSQQGFGTDTQYF.

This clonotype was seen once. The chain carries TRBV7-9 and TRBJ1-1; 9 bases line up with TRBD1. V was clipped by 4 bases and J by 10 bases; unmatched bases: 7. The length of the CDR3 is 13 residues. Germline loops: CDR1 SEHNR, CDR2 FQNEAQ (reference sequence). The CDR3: CASSYSPGQGAFF. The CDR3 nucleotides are TGTGCCAGCAGCTACTCTCCGGGACAGGGAGCTTTCTTT.